The next 20 T cell receptor beta chains were all read from a single sample in a study of neoadjuvant anti-PD-1 for oral cavity cancer. Produced via immunoSEQ multiplex PCR; TCRdb's table is partial and in-frame only. This table has approximately 13,000 clones, around 74% appearing once. Regarding time point: after neoadjuvant nivolumab, at surgical resection. The input for sequencing was PBMCs, taken after nivolumab (anti-PD-1) treatment. The receptors here all came from a person aged 35-80 years with oral cavity squamous cell carcinoma.

In this sample, this clone turned up a few times. V gene TRBV2 combines with J gene TRBJ1-5, with no clear D. Germline values: CDR1 SNHLY, CDR2 FYNNEI. V gave up 9 bases and J gave up 4 bases, with 13 bases separating them. The CDR3 contains 13 residues. CDR3 protein: CASHLAVNQPQHF. CDR3 DNA sequence: TGTGCCAGTCACCTCGCGGTTAATCAGCCCCAGCATTTT.

The V call is TRBV29-1, the J call TRBJ2-7; 7 bases fit TRBD1. The CDR3 loop spans 13 amino acids. Germline-derived CDR1 and CDR2 are SQVTM and ANQGSEA. The V gene end was trimmed by 0 bases and the J gene end by 4 bases; junction bases not matched to a gene: 3. Here the CDR3 DNA reads TGCAGCGTTGAAGAAGGGACAGAATACGAGCAGTACTTC. Its protein is CSVEEGTEYEQYF.

This clone was detected only a few times. This chain links TRBV19 with TRBJ1-2, with D perhaps TRBD1 (5 bases). Germline CDR1 and CDR2: LNHDA and SQIVND (reference sequence). V was pared by 5 bases and J by 7 bases, with 20 bases between. This CDR3 is 15 amino acids long. The CDR3 region is CASSVPGTAISGYTF. The CDR3, as DNA: TGTGCCAGTAGTGTCCCAGGGACGGCTATTTCTGGCTACACCTTC.

Only a few counts were recorded for this clone. This chain links TRBV29-1 with TRBJ1-2; possibly TRBD1 for D (6 bases). This CDR3 region has 12 residues. Germline assignment: CDR1 SQVTM and CDR2 ANQGSEA. V lost 5 bases and J 4 bases, leaving 11 bases between the germline ends. CDR3 DNA sequence: TGCAGCGTTTTACAGGGAACCTATGGCTACACCTTC. Translating it yields CSVLQGTYGYTF.

The CDR3 nucleotides read TGTGCCAGCAGCGTCGGGGAGGGAAGCAATCAGCCCCAGCATTTT. Its protein product is CASSVGEGSNQPQHF. This rearrangement joins TRBV9 to TRBJ1-5; D gene unclear. The CDR3 loop spans 15 amino acids. Per the germline V gene, CDR1 is SGDLS and CDR2 is YYNGEE. V was pared by 2 bases and J by 1 base, with 10 bases between.

This clone was detected only a few times. This chain links TRBV5-6 with TRBJ2-2, with D possibly TRBD2 on 5 matching bases. Trimming stripped 3 bases from V and 4 bases from J, with 13 bases between. Germline V gene sequence: CDR1 SGHDT, CDR2 YYEEEE. The length of the CDR3 is 15 residues. The CDR3 reads CASSSPGRGTGELFF. CDR3 bases: TGTGCCAGCAGCTCGCCTGGTCGGGGCACCGGGGAGCTGTTTTTT.

This clone showed up just a few times. The chain uses TRBV11-2 and TRBJ2-6; 11 nucleotides agree with TRBD2. The CDR3 covers 19 residues. Trimming took 1 base from V and 6 from J; bases not matched to a gene: 11. Germline V gene sequence: CDR1 SGHAT, CDR2 FQNNGV. In DNA form, the CDR3 reads TGTGCCAGCAGCTTAGCACGACTAGCGGGGTCGTCGGCGGCCAACGTCCTGACTTTC. Translated: CASSLARLAGSSAANVLTF.

This chain uses TRBV7-9 with TRBJ2-7, with 9 bases lining up with TRBD2. The CDR3 totals 16 residues. Per the germline V gene, CDR1 is SEHNR and CDR2 is FQNEAQ (reference sequence). V lost 4 bases, J lost 4 bases, and 11 bases stayed unmatched. In DNA, the CDR3 is TGTGCCAGCAGCTCGGGAGGGCTAGCGGGACAGTACGAGCAGTACTTC. Translated, it gives CASSSGGLAGQYEQYF.

The CDR3 reads CASSRGATGELFF. CDR3 DNA sequence: TGTGCCAGCAGCCGAGGGGCCACCGGGGAGCTGTTTTTT. The chain is built from TRBV7-3 and TRBJ2-2; D may match TRBD1 or TRBD2 (5 bases each). The CDR3 spans 13 residues. The V gene's germline CDR1 is SGHTA and CDR2 FQGTGA. The ends were cut back, 5 bases at V and 4 bases at J, with 8 bases in the middle.

CDR3 sequence (DNA): TGTGCCAGCAGTTTGGAAGGGGAAGGTGAGCAGTTCTTC. As protein: CASSLEGEGEQFF. This rearrangement joins TRBV6-4 to TRBJ2-1; D possibly corresponds to TRBD1 (5 bases). This CDR3 has 13 residues. Looked up from germline, CDR1 is MRHNA and CDR2 is SNTAGT. Trimming left V 5 bases short and J 9 bases short, with 14 bases between.

The chain couples TRBV6-4 to TRBJ2-2, with D unresolved. The CDR3 contains 13 residues. Germline-derived CDR1 and CDR2 are MRHNA and SNTAGT. Trimming took 4 bases from V and 1 from J, leaving 4 bases between them. CDR3 region: CASSGGNTGELFF. The CDR3 region has the DNA TGTGCCAGCAGTGGAGGGAACACCGGGGAGCTGTTTTTT.

The chain recombines TRBV6-5 with TRBJ2-7; unclear D gene. The CDR3 totals 14 residues. Germline V gene sequence: CDR1 MNHEY, CDR2 SVGAGI. The germline V and J ends were trimmed by 4 bases and 2 bases, with 12 bases remaining between them. DNA for the CDR3: TGTGCCAGCAGTTTCGCCGGAATCGCCTACGAGCAGTACTTC. This encodes CASSFAGIAYEQYF.

This clone came up once. The gene calls are TRBV2 and TRBJ2-3; 7 bases line up with TRBD2. Germline trimming cut 1 base from V and 2 bases from J; bases unmatched to any gene: 3. Germline CDR1 and CDR2: SNHLY and FYNNEI. The CDR3 has 15 residues. CDR3 bases: TGTGCCAGCAGTGAAGGACTAGCCCCCACAGATACGCAGTATTTT. Its translation: CASSEGLAPTDTQYF.

This rearrangement joins TRBV2 to TRBJ2-2, with 7 bases identical to TRBD1. Germline V gives CDR1 SNHLY, CDR2 FYNNEI. The V and J ends lost 3 bases and 1 base, in that order; junction bases with no gene match: 2. This CDR3 spans 15 amino acids. As DNA, the CDR3 is TGTGCCAGCAGTGAGGGACAGTTGAACACCGGGGAGCTGTTTTTT. Protein: CASSEGQLNTGELFF.

The chain joins TRBV25-1 to TRBJ2-7, with 8 bases that match TRBD1. V gave up 2 bases and J gave up 5 bases; unmatched junction bases: 8. The CDR3 loop spans 15 amino acids. Germline V gene sequence: CDR1 MGHDK, CDR2 SYGVNS. The CDR3: CASSEGATGVHEQYF. CDR3 in DNA: TGTGCCAGCAGTGAAGGGGCGACAGGGGTCCACGAGCAGTACTTC.

The rearrangement links TRBV7-8 to TRBJ1-5, with D possibly being TRBD1 (5 bases). CDR3 length equals 13 residues. Per germline, CDR1 SGHVS and CDR2 FQNEAQ. V lost 4 bases and J 4 bases, leaving 8 bases between the germline ends. The CDR3, as DNA: TGTGCCAGCAGCTGGGACCCTAATCAGCCCCAGCATTTT. Translation gives CASSWDPNQPQHF.

The chain uses TRBV5-4 and TRBJ1-2; 8 nucleotides align to TRBD1. The CDR3 extends over 16 amino acids. J was trimmed by 5 bases and V by 1 base; bases with no gene match: 10. Germline V CDR1 and CDR2: SGHNT, YYREEE (reference sequence). CDR3 in amino acids: CASSLPRTGGRYGYTF. The CDR3 DNA is TGTGCCAGCAGCTTGCCACGAACAGGGGGGAGATATGGCTACACCTTC.

The chain employs TRBV6-5 and TRBJ2-7; possible D gene TRBD1, 6 bases. V lost 0 bases and J 6 bases, leaving 18 bases between the germline ends. The CDR3 covers 16 residues. Germline CDR1 MNHEY, CDR2 SVGAGI. The CDR3 loop is CASSYSKGQGSSEQYF. The DNA for the CDR3 is TGTGCCAGCAGTTACTCGAAGGGGCAGGGGAGTAGCGAGCAGTACTTC.

V and J are TRBV7-3 and TRBJ2-2; the D is unclear. Germline CDR1 is SGHTA and CDR2 is FQGTGA. The CDR3 consists of 12 residues. Trimming cost V 5 bases and J 3 bases, with 4 bases left between them. Here the CDR3 reads CASSPHTGELFF. DNA for the CDR3: TGTGCCAGCAGCCCTCACACCGGGGAGCTGTTTTTT. The variable domain in full, with the rest retrieved from reference TRBV7-3 and TRBJ2-2, is GAGVSQTPSNKVTEKGKYVELRCDPISGHTALYWYRQSLGQGPEFLIYFQGTGAADDSGLPNDRFFAVRPEGSVSTLKIQRTERGDSAVYLCASSPHTGELFFGEGSRLTVL.

This chain links TRBV7-9 with TRBJ2-2, with TRBD1 identical over 8 bases. V gave up 5 bases and J gave up 3 bases; unmatched junction bases: 8. This CDR3 contains 16 residues. From germline, CDR1 is SEHNR and CDR2 FQNEAQ (reference sequence). The CDR3 region has the DNA TGTGCCAGCAGCCCTCCCAGGGGGCTCGACACCGGGGAGCTGTTTTTT. Translating it yields CASSPPRGLDTGELFF.